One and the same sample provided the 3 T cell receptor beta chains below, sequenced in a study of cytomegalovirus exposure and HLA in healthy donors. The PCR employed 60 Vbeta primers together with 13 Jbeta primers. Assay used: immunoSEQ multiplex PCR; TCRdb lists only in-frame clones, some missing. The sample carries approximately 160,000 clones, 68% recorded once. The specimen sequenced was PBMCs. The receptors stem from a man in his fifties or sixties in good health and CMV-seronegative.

CDR3 nucleotide sequence: TGTGCCAGCAGTGCCTCCGGGTCCTCGGGAACTGAAGCTTTCTTT. This codes for CASSASGSSGTEAFF. The rearrangement joins TRBV6-5 to TRBJ1-1, with D unresolved. This CDR3 comprises 15 residues. V was shortened by 5 bases and J by 5 bases, with 18 bases between the two germline ends. Germline CDR1 MNHEY, CDR2 SVGAGI.

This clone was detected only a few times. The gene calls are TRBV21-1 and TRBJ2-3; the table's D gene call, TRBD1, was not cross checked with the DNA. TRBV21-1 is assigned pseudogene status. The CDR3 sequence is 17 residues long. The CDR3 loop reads CASSTTDLPPSTDTQYF. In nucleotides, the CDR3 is TGTGCCAGCAGCACAACAGATTTACCCCCTAGCACAGATACGCAGTATTTT.

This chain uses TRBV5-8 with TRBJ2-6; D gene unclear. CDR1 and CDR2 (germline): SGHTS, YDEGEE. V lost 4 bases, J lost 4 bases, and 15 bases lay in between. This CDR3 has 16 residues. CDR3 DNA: TGTGCCAGCAGCCTGGGAAGCAGGTCCGGGGCCAACGTCCTGACTTTC. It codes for CASSLGSRSGANVLTF. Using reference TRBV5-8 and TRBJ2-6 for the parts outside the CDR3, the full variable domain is EAGVTQSPTHLIKTRGQQATLRCSPISGHTSVYWYQQALGLGLQFLLWYDEGEERNRGNFPPRFSGRQFPNYSSELNVNALELEDSALYLCASSLGSRSGANVLTFGAGSRLTVL.